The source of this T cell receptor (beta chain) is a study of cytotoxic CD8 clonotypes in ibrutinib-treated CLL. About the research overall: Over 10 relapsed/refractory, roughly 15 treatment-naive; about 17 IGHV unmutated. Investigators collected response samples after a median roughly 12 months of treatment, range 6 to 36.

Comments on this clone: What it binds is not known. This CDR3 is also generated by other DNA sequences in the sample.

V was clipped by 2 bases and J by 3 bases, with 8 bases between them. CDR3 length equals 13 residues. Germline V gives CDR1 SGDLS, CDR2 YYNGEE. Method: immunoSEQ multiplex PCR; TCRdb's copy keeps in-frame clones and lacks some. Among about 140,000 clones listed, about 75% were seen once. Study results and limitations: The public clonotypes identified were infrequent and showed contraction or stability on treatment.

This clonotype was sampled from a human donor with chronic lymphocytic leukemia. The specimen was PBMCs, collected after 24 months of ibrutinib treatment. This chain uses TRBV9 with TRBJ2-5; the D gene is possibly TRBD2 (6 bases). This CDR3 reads CASSVTGEETQYF. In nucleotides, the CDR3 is TGTGCCAGCAGCGTGACGGGAGAAGAGACCCAGTACTTC.